The 19 T cell receptor beta chains presented below share a single source sample, sequenced in a study of PD-1 and CTLA-4 blockade in melanoma. Only in-frame clones appear in the TCRdb table, and some are missing; sequencing was by immunoSEQ multiplex PCR. Found here are about 32,000 clones, around 90% of them singletons; the top ten hold around 6.7%. Here the sequenced sample was CD8+ T cells from peripheral blood, taken from a patient given anti-PD-1 treatment. The receptors stem from a human donor with melanoma.

The V call is TRBV4-1, the J call TRBJ1-1; D ambiguous. This CDR3 has 13 residues. V was clipped by 1 base and J by 1 base, with 4 bases between them. Germline V gene data show CDR1 as MGHRA and CDR2 as YSYEKL. CDR3 nucleotide sequence: TGCGCCAGCAGCCAAGTGTCGAACACTGAAGCTTTCTTT. It yields the protein CASSQVSNTEAFF.

J is TRBJ2-5 and V is TRBV5-4; possible D gene TRBD1, 6 bases. Germline assignment: CDR1 SGHNT and CDR2 YYREEE (reference sequence). The CDR3 loop spans 14 amino acids. V was pared by 4 bases and J by 1 base, with 11 bases between. The CDR3 reads CASSNRDTQETQYF. The CDR3 nucleotides are TGTGCCAGCAGCAACCGGGACACCCAAGAGACCCAGTACTTC.

V gene TRBV14 combines with J gene TRBJ1-5; D gene uncertain. The germline V gene has CDR1 SGHDN and CDR2 FVKESK. V shed 5 bases and J shed 5 bases, with 13 bases lying between them. The CDR3 spans 14 residues. CDR3 protein: CASSSPGTYQPQHF. The CDR3 bases are TGTGCCAGCAGCAGTCCAGGAACCTATCAGCCCCAGCATTTT. The full variable domain, with the rest looked up from reference TRBV14 and TRBJ1-5, is EAGVTQFPSHSVIEKGQTVTLRCDPISGHDNLYWYRRVMGKEIKFLLHFVKESKQDESGMPNNRFLAERTGGTYSTLKVQPAELEDSGVYFCASSSPGTYQPQHFGDGTRLSIL.

The chain joins TRBV21-1 to TRBJ1-2. TRBV21-1 constitutes a pseudogene. The CDR3 spans 13 residues. CDR3: CASSAFFSEGYTF. CDR3 DNA sequence: TGTGCCAGCAGCGCCTTTTTCTCAGAGGGCTACACCTTC.

CDR3 protein: CASSLGQGPFSGTEAFF. CDR3 coding DNA: TGTGCCAGCAGCCTCGGACAGGGTCCCTTTTCGGGCACTGAAGCTTTCTTT. V gene TRBV7-9 combines with J gene TRBJ1-1; 8 bases agree with TRBD1. Trimming at V came to 5 bases and at J to 4 bases, leaving 15 bases not matched to a gene. The CDR3 runs 17 residues. The germline CDR1 and CDR2 sequences are SEHNR and FQNEAQ (reference sequence).

The chain uses TRBV6-5 and TRBJ2-7; 9 nucleotides match TRBD1. The CDR3 length is 13 residues. J was trimmed by 6 bases and V by 8 bases; bases with no gene match: 8. Germline V gene lookup returns CDR1 MNHEY and CDR2 SVGAGI. In DNA, the CDR3 is TGTGCCAGCGGGACAGGGTATGAAGGCGAGCAGTACTTC. It encodes CASGTGYEGEQYF.

The chain carries TRBV2 and TRBJ1-5; the match to TRBD1 covers 9 bases. Per germline, CDR1 SNHLY and CDR2 FYNNEI. V gave up 5 bases and J gave up 4 bases; unmatched junction bases: 6. The CDR3 runs to 15 residues. The DNA of the CDR3 is TGTGCCAGCAGTAGACTACAGGGGGCGAATCAGCCCCAGCATTTT. It encodes CASSRLQGANQPQHF.

The rearrangement links TRBV15 to TRBJ2-1; TRBD1 matches at 7 bases. The CDR3 has 13 amino acids. CDR1 and CDR2 (germline): LNHNV, YYDKDF (reference sequence). J gave up 10 bases and V 4 bases, and 7 bases lay outside the gene matches. The CDR3 coding sequence is TGTGCCACCAGCAACTACAGGGGTCAGGAGCAGTTCTTC. It codes for CATSNYRGQEQFF.

The chain joins TRBV18 to TRBJ1-4, with D unclear. Trimming took 2 bases from V and 4 from J, leaving 5 bases between them. Germline assignment: CDR1 KGHSH and CDR2 LQKENI. There are 13 residues in the CDR3. CDR3 coding DNA: TGTGCCAGCTCACCAGTATATAATGAAAAACTGTTTTTT. This translates into CASSPVYNEKLFF.

J is TRBJ1-1 and V is TRBV2; D is perhaps TRBD1 (5 bases). Deletions cut 6 bases from V and 0 bases from J, with 11 bases between. This CDR3 comprises 14 residues. Germline-derived CDR1 and CDR2 are SNHLY and FYNNEI. The CDR3 region is CASRADSMNTEAFF. The DNA of the CDR3 is TGTGCCAGCAGAGCCGACAGCATGAACACTGAAGCTTTCTTT.

The sample holds a few counts of this clone. The chain joins TRBV7-9 to TRBJ1-6; weak D call: TRBD1 (5 bases). Germline V lookup: CDR1 SEHNR, CDR2 FQNEAQ (reference sequence). The germline V and J ends were trimmed by 5 bases and 7 bases, with 15 bases remaining between them. This CDR3 has 15 residues. The CDR3 DNA reads TGTGCCAGCAGCGTACGGGGGGGTGAAAATTCACCCCTCCACTTT. Amino acids: CASSVRGGENSPLHF.

The chain carries TRBV28 and TRBJ1-2, with no clear D. V dropped 5 bases and J dropped 2 bases, with 9 bases sitting between them. The CDR3 consists of 13 residues. The germline V gene encodes CDR1 MDHEN and CDR2 SYDVKM. CDR3 sequence reads: CASSQTGNYGYTF. CDR3 in DNA: TGTGCCAGCAGTCAGACCGGCAACTATGGCTACACCTTC.

The rearrangement uses TRBV27 and TRBJ1-1; TRBD1 is a possible D gene (5 bases). The V and J ends lost 0 bases and 0 bases respectively, with 14 bases between them. Germline values: CDR1 MNHEY, CDR2 SMNVEV (reference sequence). The CDR3 is 17 amino acids. The CDR3 region is CASSLSYLGPMNTEAFF. In DNA form, the CDR3 reads TGTGCCAGCAGTTTATCCTATTTGGGGCCGATGAACACTGAAGCTTTCTTT.

The rearrangement links TRBV5-3 to TRBJ2-1; 7 bases are shared with TRBD1. TRBV5-3 is treated as an ORF (open reading frame) with a function not yet certain. The CDR3 runs to 15 residues. Germline trimming cut 0 bases from V and 6 bases from J; bases unmatched to any gene: 6. The DNA of the CDR3 is TGTGCCAGAAGCTTGGGACAGGGTGGGGGCAATGAGCAGTTCTTC. Its translation: CARSLGQGGGNEQFF.

The V call is TRBV28, the J call TRBJ2-3, with TRBD2 identical over 10 bases. Trimming at V came to 3 bases and at J to 5 bases, leaving 8 bases not matched to a gene. The CDR3 totals 16 residues. CDR1 and CDR2 from the germline V gene are MDHEN and SYDVKM. Written as DNA, the CDR3 is TGTGCCAGCAGTTTCGAAGCGGGGGGGCTTCAAGATACGCAGTATTTT. Residues: CASSFEAGGLQDTQYF.

The CDR3 DNA reads as TGTGCCAGCAGCCCCCCACAGGGGGCCACTGAAGCTTTCTTT. Protein: CASSPPQGATEAFF. J is TRBJ1-1 and V is TRBV13; TRBD1 aligns across 9 bases. Looked up from germline, CDR1 is PRHDT and CDR2 is FYEKMQ (reference sequence). The V and J ends lost 5 bases and 4 bases, in that order; junction bases with no gene match: 5. This CDR3 region has 14 residues.

This sequence joins TRBV7-6 and TRBJ2-1; 10 bases are a match to TRBD1. The trim removed 1 base at V and 8 bases at J, leaving 5 bases unmatched. This CDR3 contains 15 residues. CDR1 is SGHVS and CDR2 is FNYEAQ in the germline V gene. The CDR3 region has the DNA TGTGCCAGCAGCTTAGGGGACAGGGGTGGCGATGAGCAGTTCTTC. Translation: CASSLGDRGGDEQFF.

This chain connects TRBV6-5 to TRBJ1-1; no definite D call. Germline V gene sequence: CDR1 MNHEY, CDR2 SVGAGI. V lost 7 bases and J lost 8, with 14 bases in between. This CDR3 is built from 12 residues. Here the CDR3 DNA reads TGTGCCAGCACCGAACGGGGAGGGGAAGCTTTCTTT. Protein product: CASTERGGEAFF.

The chain is built from TRBV27 and TRBJ1-1; TRBD1 agrees at 7 bases. The J segment lost 4 bases and the V segment lost 0 bases, leaving 5 bases of the junction unmatched. The CDR3 runs 15 residues. Per germline, CDR1 MNHEY and CDR2 SMNVEV (reference sequence). CDR3 sequence reads: CASSLSKGASTEAFF. CDR3 DNA: TGTGCCAGCAGTTTATCGAAGGGGGCGAGCACTGAAGCTTTCTTT.